This TCR beta chain was sequenced in a study of molecular identifiers for immune sequencing clone quantification. Via MiXCR, TCRdb re-called the PCR reads, giving one row per CDR3 protein. The table lists over 300,000 distinct CDR3 sequences, roughly 24% of them singletons. The V end lost 2 bases, the J end lost 4 bases, and 22 bases lay between the germline ends. The length of the CDR3 is 18 residues. The germline V gene encodes CDR1 MNHEY and CDR2 SMNVEV (reference sequence). Sequenced material: naive CD8+ T cells from blood, with Jurkat cell RNA spiked in. Subset denoted: FACS-sorted CD8+CD4-CCR7+CD45RA+ naive T cells. This TCR derives from a human donor in good health. Some libraries in this study had Jurkat cell RNA spiked in. This chain connects TRBV27 to TRBJ2-3; D possibly corresponds to TRBD2 (7 bases). For the CDR3, the DNA is TGTGCCAGCAGTTTAGGAGTGGCGGGGGCTAGCGGAGCAGATACGCAGTATTTT. Protein product: CASSLGVAGASGADTQYF.